This entry is about one TCR beta chain. Arm-PCR of CDR3 regions and iRepertoire HTBI primers were the basis on which TCR beta libraries were built. TCRdb used MiXCR to reprocess the multiplex PCR reads, holding one entry per CDR3 protein. The data contain fewer than 550,000 distinct CDR3 sequences, about 22% of them singletons. The data were taken from a study of regulatory T cells in long-lasting Graves disease. The time point is: persistent/refractory GD, antithyroid drugs over 5 years with positive TRAb. Extracted PBMC RNA gave rise to the TCR library. The CDR3 is made up of 13 amino acids. CDR1 is MNHNS and CDR2 is SASEGT in the germline V gene. V was trimmed by 8 bases and J by 0 bases, leaving 7 bases between them.

Here the sequenced sample was peripheral blood mononuclear cells (PBMCs), taken when the disease was refractory, from a patient treated with antithyroid drugs. This receptor was taken from a female donor with Graves disease. The V and J genes are TRBV6-1 and TRBJ2-2, with D maybe TRBD2 (6 bases). Written as DNA, the CDR3 is TGTGCCAGCGGGACTCCGAACACCGGGGAGCTGTTTTTT. Its protein product is CASGTPNTGELFF.